The rows below give T cell receptor beta chains drawn from one sample of a study of shared clonotypes between healthy human individuals. The assay was immunoSEQ multiplex PCR, and TCRdb's table has in-frame clones only and misses some. This sample has approximately 740,000 clones, with 80% to 95% found just once. Sequenced: naive CD8+ T cells sorted from blood. These receptors were collected from a man aged 25-45 years in good health. CDR3s include the opening cysteine and the closing phenylalanine or tryptophan. The order of the fields is CDR3 length, V gene, D gene, clone size, J gene, CDR3 protein, CDR3 DNA. D genes are given only for firm matches. Only some rows state a clone size, as once, few, many or a class for expanded clones.

14,TRBV27,TRBD2,-,TRBJ2-1,CASTSGSSYNEQFF,TGTGCCAGCACCAGCGGGAGCTCCTACAATGAGCAGTTCTTC
12,TRBV10-3,-,few,TRBJ1-2,CAIWSGGGGYTF,TGTGCCATCTGGAGCGGGGGCGGCGGCTACACCTTC
13,TRBV5-6,-,-,TRBJ2-2,CASSFGFGGELFF,TGTGCCAGCAGCTTTGGGTTCGGCGGGGAGCTGTTTTTT
10,TRBV2,-,few,TRBJ2-7,CASSGNEQYF,TGTGCCAGCAGTGGCAACGAGCAGTACTTC
16,TRBV11-2,TRBD2,-,TRBJ2-3,CASSTRLAGRTDTQYF,TGTGCCAGCAGCACACGACTAGCGGGGCGCACAGATACGCAGTATTTT
11,TRBV29-1,-,once,TRBJ2-1,CSVVPYNEQFF,TGCAGCGTTGTCCCCTACAATGAGCAGTTCTTC
14,TRBV5-5,-,-,TRBJ2-7,CASSQVGVRDEQYF,TGTGCCAGCAGCCAGGTGGGAGTCCGGGACGAGCAGTACTTC
14,TRBV9,-,once,TRBJ1-4,CASRSSGVWNTLFF,TGTGCCAGCAGATCTAGCGGGGTTTGGAACACACTGTTTTTT
14,TRBV7-9,-,-,TRBJ1-1,CASSLVTGIGEAFF,TGTGCCAGCAGCTTAGTGACGGGAATCGGGGAGGCTTTCTTT
13,TRBV27,-,-,TRBJ1-2,CASSGPSYYGYTF,TGTGCCAGCAGCGGGCCCTCCTACTATGGCTACACCTTC
15,TRBV7-9,-,-,TRBJ2-5,CASSLRQAPQETQYF,TGTGCCAGCAGCTTACGACAGGCACCTCAAGAGACCCAGTACTTC
15,TRBV4-3,TRBD1,-,TRBJ1-5,CASSQDQGAYQPQHF,TGCGCCAGCAGCCAAGACCAGGGGGCTTATCAGCCCCAGCATTTT
16,TRBV7-6,TRBD1,-,TRBJ1-5,CASSLGDSWTNQPQHF,TGTGCCAGCAGCTTAGGGGACAGTTGGACCAATCAGCCCCAGCATTTT
15,TRBV28,TRBD2,-,TRBJ2-7,CASRPSGSRSYEQYF,TGTGCCAGCAGACCTAGCGGGAGTAGGTCCTACGAGCAGTACTTC
16,TRBV7-9,TRBD2,-,TRBJ2-1,CASSPKAGGGYNEQFF,TGTGCCAGCAGCCCCAAGGCGGGAGGTGGCTACAATGAGCAGTTCTTC
14,TRBV6-1,TRBD1,-,TRBJ1-2,CASSRDRVNYGYTF,TGTGCCAGCAGCCGGGACAGGGTTAACTATGGCTACACCTTC
16,TRBV7-6,-,-,TRBJ2-1,CASSLVVAGQYNEQFF,TGTGCCAGCAGCTTAGTAGTAGCGGGACAGTACAATGAGCAGTTCTTC
14,TRBV7-6,-,-,TRBJ2-5,CASSPTSPQETQYF,TGTGCCAGCAGCCCGACTAGTCCTCAAGAGACCCAGTACTTC
13,TRBV5-4,-,-,TRBJ2-1,CASGRDGYNEQFF,TGTGCCAGCGGCAGGGACGGATACAATGAGCAGTTCTTC
17,TRBV7-6,-,-,TRBJ1-2,CASSSSVGSSLNYGYTF,TGTGCCAGCAGCTCGTCGGTTGGCTCTTCCCTCAACTATGGCTACACCTTC
13,TRBV5-1,-,-,TRBJ2-7,CASSLELAYEQYF,TGCGCCAGCAGCTTGGAGCTAGCGTACGAGCAGTACTTC
14,TRBV27,-,once,TRBJ1-1,CASKIQVRGTEAFF,TGTGCCAGCAAGATACAGGTTCGGGGTACTGAAGCTTTCTTT
13,TRBV29-1,TRBD2,-,TRBJ2-1,CSVPSGIGNEQFF,TGCAGCGTCCCTAGCGGCATAGGCAATGAGCAGTTCTTC
15,TRBV5-4,-,-,TRBJ1-3,CASSLFSFSGNTIYF,TGTGCCAGCAGCTTGTTTAGTTTCTCTGGAAACACCATATATTTT
16,TRBV25-1,-,-,TRBJ2-5,CASSEGGRQTQETQYF,TGTGCCAGCAGTGAAGGAGGCCGGCAGACACAAGAGACCCAGTACTTC
13,TRBV6-5,-,few,TRBJ1-2,CASSLSGVSGYTF,TGTGCCAGCAGTTTATCCGGGGTTAGCGGCTACACCTTC
17,TRBV7-3,TRBD2,-,TRBJ2-3,CASSAGLAGAGADTQYF,TGTGCCAGCAGCGCGGGACTAGCGGGAGCTGGGGCAGATACGCAGTATTTT
14,TRBV27,-,-,TRBJ2-7,CASSLGGTVYEQYF,TGTGCCAGCAGTTTAGGCGGGACAGTTTACGAGCAGTACTTC
12,TRBV5-6,-,few,TRBJ1-2,CASSLVGQGASF,-
17,TRBV28,-,-,TRBJ2-7,CASSVPAGAFGSYEQYF,TGTGCCAGCAGTGTACCGGCGGGGGCATTTGGATCCTACGAGCAGTACTTC
19,TRBV15,TRBD1,-,TRBJ2-6,CATSRDMTGGASGANVLTF,TGTGCCACCAGCAGAGATATGACAGGGGGCGCTTCTGGGGCCAACGTCCTGACTTTC
14,TRBV28,TRBD1,-,TRBJ2-3,CASSTGTGADTQYF,TGTGCCAGCAGTACCGGGACAGGGGCAGATACGCAGTATTTT
16,TRBV2,TRBD2,-,TRBJ2-1,CASSESPSGTYNEQFF,TGTGCCAGCAGTGAATCGCCTAGCGGGACCTACAATGAGCAGTTCTTC
14,TRBV29-1,-,-,TRBJ2-1,CSVEGAGHDNEQFF,TGCAGCGTTGAAGGGGCAGGGCACGACAATGAGCAGTTCTTC
16,TRBV27,-,-,TRBJ2-6,CASSFMGFGGANVLTF,TGTGCCAGCAGTTTTATGGGGTTTGGTGGGGCCAACGTCCTGACTTTC
18,TRBV7-2,-,few,TRBJ1-1,CASSVIKGKGHMNTEAFF,TGTGCCAGCAGCGTTATCAAAGGAAAAGGGCACATGAACACTGAAGCTTTCTTT
15,TRBV19,TRBD2,once,TRBJ2-5,CASSRLGGTLETQYF,TGTGCCAGTAGCCGACTCGGGGGGACTTTAGAGACCCAGTACTTC
16,TRBV9,-,-,TRBJ1-4,CASSVGGGATNEKLFF,TGTGCCAGCAGCGTAGGAGGAGGGGCAACTAATGAAAAACTGTTTTTT
13,TRBV27,-,-,TRBJ2-7,CASSLSGSWEQYF,TGTGCCAGCAGTTTATCCGGGAGCTGGGAGCAGTACTTC
16,TRBV7-6,-,-,TRBJ1-1,CASSSPLWRMNTEAFF,TGTGCCAGCAGCTCCCCGCTTTGGAGGATGAACACTGAAGCTTTCTTT
15,TRBV10-3,TRBD1,-,TRBJ2-3,CAITEQGASTDTQYF,TGTGCCATCACCGAACAGGGGGCTAGCACAGATACGCAGTATTTT
17,TRBV14,TRBD2,-,TRBJ2-3,CASSQAGTSRRTDTQYF,TGTGCCAGCAGCCAAGCCGGGACTAGCCGCCGCACAGATACGCAGTATTTT
14,TRBV27,TRBD2,once,TRBJ2-7,CASGTSGGLYEQYF,TGTGCCAGCGGGACTAGCGGGGGTCTCTACGAGCAGTACTTC
15,TRBV7-2,-,-,TRBJ1-5,CASSLVQGINQPQHF,TGTGCCAGCAGCTTAGTACAGGGCATCAATCAGCCCCAGCATTTT
13,TRBV29-1,-,-,TRBJ2-2,CSVPADATGELFF,TGCAGCGTTCCGGCGGACGCCACCGGGGAGCTGTTTTTT
13,TRBV7-9,-,-,TRBJ1-1,CAIEDSTNTEAFF,TGTGCCATCGAAGACAGTACGAACACTGAAGCTTTCTTT
16,TRBV10-1,TRBD2,once,TRBJ2-3,CASSESPASGYDTQYF,TGCGCCAGCAGTGAGTCTCCGGCTAGCGGATACGATACGCAGTATTTT
15,TRBV4-1,-,-,TRBJ2-5,CASSQSSSAPGTQYF,TGCGCCAGCAGCCAGTCATCTAGCGCCCCCGGGACCCAGTACTTC
14,TRBV27,-,-,TRBJ1-2,CASSSVIGVYGYTF,TGTGCCAGCAGTTCCGTCATCGGGGTCTATGGCTACACCTTC
13,TRBV6-1,-,-,TRBJ1-1,CASSVPRFGEAFF,TGTGCCAGCAGTGTACCGAGGTTTGGTGAAGCTTTCTTT
14,TRBV5-8,-,once,TRBJ2-7,CASNLEGESYEQYF,TGTGCCAGCAACCTGGAGGGGGAGTCCTACGAGCAGTACTTC
13,TRBV4-1,-,-,TRBJ2-7,CASSQEWRSEQYF,TGCGCCAGCAGCCAAGAATGGCGTTCCGAGCAGTACTTC